The entry below describes one T cell receptor beta chain. The data originate from a study of T cell responses to AZD1222 COVID-19 vaccine. TCRdb's copy holds only in-frame clones and misses some; the assay was immunoSEQ multiplex PCR. Here the sample spans about 150,000 clones, less than 95% being singletons. V was trimmed by 1 base and J by 4 bases, leaving 14 bases between them. This CDR3 contains 15 residues. Per the germline V gene, CDR1 is SGHDT and CDR2 is YYEEEE. J is TRBJ1-2 and V is TRBV5-6, with D possibly TRBD1 on 5 matching bases. The TCR comes from an adult in good health. The sample in question was peripheral blood, obtained on day 0 of AZD1222 vaccination. As DNA, the CDR3 is TGTGCCAGCAGCTTGTTCAGACAGACGCTCTATGGCTACACCTTC. Translation gives CASSLFRQTLYGYTF.